These T cell receptor beta chains were read from a single sample in a study of blood T cell repertoires in COVID-19. Some clones are missing from TCRdb's copy, which holds only in-frame ones; the method was immunoSEQ multiplex PCR. The data hold over 250,000 clones, with roughly nine tenths observed a single time. Input material: peripheral blood. The receptor set was obtained from a man between 50 and 59 years old with acute or convalescent COVID-19. Both conserved end residues are part of each CDR3. The D gene is left open where the match is weak. The size of a clone is reported for some rows only, either as once, few or many, or as a class for expanded clones.

v_call	d_call	j_call	clone_size	cdr3_nt	cdr3_aa
TRBV18	-	TRBJ2-7	once	TGTGCCAGCTCCGGGACAACCTACGAGCAGTACTTC	CASSGTTYEQYF
TRBV6-6	-	TRBJ1-2	once	TGTGCCAGCAGTTACCCGGGACGGGAGGGCGGCTACACCTTC	CASSYPGREGGYTF
TRBV3-1/TRBV3-2	TRBD1	TRBJ1-5	-	TGTGCCAGCAGTCGAGACAGGGGTCTTTGGCCCCAGCATTTT	CASSRDRGLWPQHF
TRBV4-2	-	TRBJ2-1	-	TGTGCCAGCAGCCGGACTACGGGTGAGCAGTTCTTC	CASSRTTGEQFF
TRBV2	-	TRBJ1-3	-	TGTGCCAGCATGGAGAACACCATATATTTT	CASMENTIYF
TRBV6-5	TRBD1	TRBJ1-6	-	TGTGCCAGCAGTTACTGGACAGGGGGGAATTCACCCCTCCACTTT	CASSYWTGGNSPLHF
TRBV5-1	-	TRBJ1-5	-	TGCGCCAGCAGCTTGGAGGCGGGATTTCAGCCCCAGCATTTT	CASSLEAGFQPQHF
TRBV5-4	TRBD2	TRBJ2-5	-	TGTGCCAGCCGGGGGGGTGGGGGCGAGACCCAGTACTTC	CASRGGGGETQYF
TRBV6-5	-	TRBJ2-7	-	TGTGCCAGCAGGGGGGACTTCTACGAGCAGTACTTC	CASRGDFYEQYF
TRBV29-1	-	TRBJ1-2	-	TGCAGCGTTGGGCAGGGTAACTATGGCTACACCTTC	CSVGQGNYGYTF
TRBV19	-	TRBJ2-1	-	TGTGCCAGTAGTCTCACCCTTGAGAATGAGCAGTTCTTC	CASSLTLENEQFF
TRBV5-1	-	TRBJ2-2	-	TGCGCCAGCGCGCCGCGGGAGAACACCGGGGAGCTGTTTTTT	CASAPRENTGELFF
TRBV7-9	-	TRBJ1-1	-	TGTGCCAGCAGGGAGGTCCTGAACACTGAAGCTTTCTTT	CASREVLNTEAFF
TRBV5-4	TRBD1	TRBJ1-4	once	TGTGCCAGCAGCCTCTCAGGGGGGACAGGGAGTGAAAAACTGTTTTTT	CASSLSGGTGSEKLFF
TRBV5-1	TRBD1	TRBJ1-1	-	TGCGCCAGCAGCTTGGATGCAGGGGGAATGAACACTGAAGCTTTCTTT	CASSLDAGGMNTEAFF
TRBV10-2	TRBD1	TRBJ1-4	once	TGCGCCAGCAGTGAGTCGCCGGGACAGGTTGATGAAAAACTGTTTTTT	CASSESPGQVDEKLFF
TRBV9	-	TRBJ2-2	-	TGTGCCAGCAGCGTCAGGGATCGAGGGGGATCGGAGCTGTTTTTT	CASSVRDRGGSELFF
TRBV19	-	TRBJ1-3	-	TGTGCCAGTAGGTTCACAAGTAAGACTGGAAACACCATATATTTT	CASRFTSKTGNTIYF
TRBV10-2	-	TRBJ1-2	-	TGCGCCAGCAGTGAGTCTAACCGGGGCTATGGCTACACCTTC	CASSESNRGYGYTF
TRBV6-5	TRBD1	TRBJ1-2	-	TGTGCCAGCAGGGGACAGTCTAACTATGGCTACACCTTC	CASRGQSNYGYTF
TRBV3-1/TRBV3-2	-	TRBJ1-2	-	TGTGCCAGCAGCCCCCCGGCGCGGGGTTACTATGGCTACACCTTC	CASSPPARGYYGYTF
TRBV7-9	-	TRBJ2-7	-	TGTGCCAGCCGGGAGGGGGCACAGTACGAGCAGTACTTC	CASREGAQYEQYF
TRBV6-5	-	TRBJ2-7	-	TGTGCCAGCAGTTCCGGCGGGTCCTCCTACGAGCAGTACTTC	CASSSGGSSYEQYF
TRBV27	-	TRBJ1-3	few	TGTGCCAGCACCAAGGGGTCACCCAGGGCTGGAAACACCATATATTTT	CASTKGSPRAGNTIYF
TRBV7-2	-	TRBJ2-3	-	TGTGCCAGCAGTCCACAGGGCGGCGGTGCGCAGTATTTT	CASSPQGGGAQYF
TRBV10-3	-	TRBJ1-2	-	TGTGCCATCAGTGAGTCAACACGCTATGGCTACACCTTC	CAISESTRYGYTF
TRBV4-2	-	TRBJ1-6	-	TGTGCCAGCAGCCAAGTATCGACTAGGGGTTCACCCCTCCACTTT	CASSQVSTRGSPLHF
TRBV19	-	TRBJ1-4	-	TGTGCCAGTAGAGGGCAGGGGTCAACTGAAAAACTGTTTTTT	CASRGQGSTEKLFF
TRBV15	-	TRBJ1-2	-	TGTGCCACCAGCAGAGACCCGGGGGGCTATGGCTACACCTTC	CATSRDPGGYGYTF
TRBV7-2	-	TRBJ2-2	few	TGTGCCAGCACCCCCCGACAAGGCGGGGAGCTGTTTTTT	CASTPRQGGELFF
TRBV30	-	TRBJ1-6	-	TGTGCCTGGAGTGCCCTCATGGCAGGGGACCCCTATAATTCACCCCTCCACTTT	CAWSALMAGDPYNSPLHF
TRBV2	TRBD1	TRBJ1-2	once	TGTGCCAGTCGACAGGGTGGGAACTATGGCTACACCTTC	CASRQGGNYGYTF
TRBV6-6	-	TRBJ1-1	-	TGTGCCAGCAGTTACGGCCGGGGGGCTGAAGCTTTCTTT	CASSYGRGAEAFF
TRBV2	-	TRBJ2-1	-	TGTGCCAGCAGTGTCGGACTCTCAGGGGACAATGAGCAGTTCTTC	CASSVGLSGDNEQFF